The 32 T cell receptor beta chains reported below all come from one sample, sequenced in a study of blood T cell repertoires in COVID-19. TCRdb's copy holds only in-frame clones and misses some; the assay was immunoSEQ multiplex PCR. The table records around 45,000 clones, approximately 80% of them present only once. The sequencing sample was made of peripheral blood. The receptor source for this set is an older woman with acute or convalescent COVID-19.

CDR3 amino acids: CASSQLAVVTDTQYF. The CDR3 coding sequence is TGTGCCAGCAGCCAACTAGCGGTGGTGACAGATACGCAGTATTTT. The chain links TRBV25-1 to TRBJ2-3; 8 bases agree with TRBD2. CDR3 length equals 15 residues. Germline loops: CDR1 MGHDK, CDR2 SYGVNS. The J segment lost 3 bases and the V segment lost 6 bases, leaving 8 bases of the junction unmatched.

The rearrangement uses TRBV4-1 and TRBJ2-5, with a weak D call TRBD2 (5 bases). CDR1 and CDR2 (germline): MGHRA, YSYEKL. Trimming shortened V by 1 base and J by 1 base, and 10 bases separated the two germline ends. The CDR3 sequence is 15 residues long. DNA of the CDR3: TGCGCCAGCAGCCAAGTTATCGGGGTCCAAGAGACCCAGTACTTC. Translating gives CASSQVIGVQETQYF.

This clone was recorded once. The chain couples TRBV27 to TRBJ2-7; TRBD1 matches at 9 bases. Germline V gives CDR1 MNHEY, CDR2 SMNVEV (reference sequence). The CDR3 is 17 amino acids. V dropped 2 bases and J dropped 4; count of bases not matched to a gene: 12. This chain's CDR3 is CASSLIPLTGGFYEQYF. Here the CDR3 DNA reads TGTGCCAGCAGTTTAATACCTCTTACAGGGGGCTTTTACGAGCAGTACTTC.

This clone came up many times. The rearrangement joins TRBV11-2 to TRBJ1-1; D is unresolved. The CDR3 is made up of 15 amino acids. V lost 2 bases to trimming and J lost 5 bases, with 15 bases between them. Germline-derived CDR1 and CDR2 are SGHAT and FQNNGV. In DNA form, the CDR3 reads TGTGCCAGCAGCTTAAAGCAGATCCGGGAGACTGAAGCTTTCTTT. Amino acid sequence: CASSLKQIRETEAFF.

The chain uses TRBV5-1 and TRBJ1-2, with 10 nucleotides matching TRBD1. CDR3 length: 15 residues. Germline V gene data show CDR1 as SGHRS and CDR2 as YFSETQ. After removal of 2 bases from V and 7 bases from J, the junction contained 8 bases not matched to a gene. The CDR3 coding sequence is TGCGCCAGCAGCTTTGGTGACAGGGGGCTTGGTGGCTACACCTTC. It is translated as CASSFGDRGLGGYTF.

This chain links TRBV6-6 with TRBJ1-1, with D unresolved. This CDR3 contains 14 residues. The germline gives CDR1 MNHNY, CDR2 SVGAGI (reference sequence). V was clipped by 6 bases and J by 3 bases, with 14 bases between them. The CDR3 DNA is TGTGCCAGCAGAGAGGCCGGAGAGTACACTGAAGCTTTCTTT. Its translation is CASREAGEYTEAFF.

This chain connects TRBV7-8 to TRBJ2-7; 7 nucleotides agree with TRBD1. Germline CDR1 reads SGHVS; CDR2 reads FQNEAQ. Trimming at V came to 1 base and at J to 2 bases, leaving 2 bases not matched to a gene. CDR3 size: 14 residues. CDR3 region: CASSLVQGAYEQYF. The DNA of the CDR3 is TGTGCCAGCAGCTTAGTTCAGGGGGCCTACGAGCAGTACTTC.

The gene calls are TRBV10-2 and TRBJ2-2; 8 nucleotides line up with TRBD2. The CDR3 has 17 amino acids. In germline, CDR1 is WSHSY, CDR2 SAAADI. V was pared by 4 bases and J by 4 bases, with 11 bases of the junction left unmatched. CDR3 loop: CASSGSEAGAITGELFF. CDR3 DNA sequence: TGCGCCAGCAGTGGCTCCGAAGCGGGGGCCATCACCGGGGAGCTGTTTTTT.

This rearrangement joins TRBV9 to TRBJ2-1, with TRBD2 matching 7 bases. This CDR3 region has 16 residues. Trimming took 0 bases from V and 3 from J; bases not matched to a gene: 6. Germline values: CDR1 SGDLS, CDR2 YYNGEE. CDR3 bases: TGTGCCAGCAGCGTAGATGGGGGACTAAGCTACAATGAGCAGTTCTTC. Translating it yields CASSVDGGLSYNEQFF.

The gene calls are TRBV7-2 and TRBJ1-1; perhaps TRBD1 as D (5 bases). Trimming shortened V by 4 bases and J by 5 bases, and 14 bases separated the two germline ends. The germline CDR1 and CDR2 sequences are SGHTA and FQGNSA. The CDR3 contains 14 residues. The CDR3 sequence is CASSSGPGGTEAFF. Written as DNA, the CDR3 is TGTGCCAGCAGCTCCGGACCTGGGGGGACTGAAGCTTTCTTT.

This clone showed up just once. The rearrangement links TRBV2 to TRBJ1-1, with 7 bases lining up with TRBD1. CDR1 is SNHLY and CDR2 is FYNNEI in the germline V gene. The CDR3 totals 14 residues. Trimming took 6 bases from V and 4 from J; bases not matched to a gene: 8. CDR3 sequence reads: CASRAAGQATEAFF. The CDR3 DNA follows: TGTGCCAGCAGGGCCGCTGGACAGGCCACTGAAGCTTTCTTT.

The chain links TRBV7-2 to TRBJ1-5; no reliable D call. Germline V gene lookup returns CDR1 SGHTA and CDR2 FQGNSA. The CDR3 contains 15 residues. Trimming pared 3 bases from V and 1 base from J, leaving 10 bases between. The CDR3 sequence is CASSFVPVSNQPQHF. The CDR3 DNA reads TGTGCCAGCAGCTTTGTCCCAGTCAGCAATCAGCCCCAGCATTTT.

The gene calls are TRBV30 and TRBJ1-2; TRBD1 aligns across 9 bases. Trimming removed 2 bases from V and 6 bases from J; junction bases left unmatched: 7. There are 14 residues in the CDR3. Germline CDR1 GTSNPN, CDR2 SVGIG (reference sequence). The CDR3 DNA is TGTGCCTGGAGTTCCCGGGGGACAGGGAATGGCTACACCTTC. Its protein is CAWSSRGTGNGYTF.

This rearrangement joins TRBV9 to TRBJ2-1; 13 positions agree with TRBD2. The germline V gene encodes CDR1 SGDLS and CDR2 YYNGEE. The CDR3 runs 19 residues. With V trimmed by 0 bases and J by 7 bases, 13 bases remained unmatched. CDR3 loop: CASSVDIEPTSGGPNEQFF. The DNA of the CDR3 is TGTGCCAGCAGCGTAGATATAGAACCGACTAGCGGGGGGCCGAATGAGCAGTTCTTC.

The V call is TRBV11-2, the J call TRBJ2-7; 13 nucleotides align to TRBD2. The CDR3 totals 16 residues. Germline CDR1 and CDR2: SGHAT and FQNNGV. V shed 5 bases, J shed 2 bases, and the junction held 6 bases outside the gene matches. DNA for the CDR3: TGTGCCAGCAGCCCCCCGACTAGCGGGGGGCCCTACGAGCAGTACTTC. As protein: CASSPPTSGGPYEQYF.

V is TRBV4-1 and J is TRBJ2-7; 8 bases line up with TRBD2. V shed 1 base and J 0 bases; nucleotides not matched to a gene: 5. This CDR3 has 16 amino acids. Germline CDR1 reads MGHRA; CDR2 reads YSYEKL. The CDR3 protein is CASSQVPGGASYEQYF. In nucleotides, the CDR3 is TGCGCCAGCAGCCAAGTGCCCGGGGGGGCCTCCTACGAGCAGTACTTC.

The genes are TRBV10-2 and TRBJ1-1, with 10 bases matching TRBD1. Germline V lookup: CDR1 WSHSY, CDR2 SAAADI. This CDR3 has 13 amino acids. V lost 6 bases, J lost 6 bases, and 4 bases stayed unmatched. The DNA for the CDR3 is TGCGCCAGCAGGGACAGGGGGTCGGCTGAAGCTTTCTTT. Translating gives CASRDRGSAEAFF.

This sequence joins TRBV25-1 and TRBJ2-2, with D possibly matching TRBD2 (5 bases). Germline loops: CDR1 MGHDK, CDR2 SYGVNS. The CDR3 contains 15 residues. Trimming removed 1 base from V and 7 bases from J, with 13 bases in between. The CDR3 is CASSELSGSGGELFF. CDR3 bases: TGTGCCAGCAGTGAATTATCGGGGTCTGGCGGGGAGCTGTTTTTT.

As DNA, the CDR3 is TGTGCCAGCAGCTTAGTGCCAGGGCTAGCCTACGAGCAGTACTTC. Protein: CASSLVPGLAYEQYF. The rearrangement joins TRBV7-9 to TRBJ2-7; D perhaps matches TRBD1 (5 bases). CDR3 size: 15 residues. The germline V gene has CDR1 SEHNR and CDR2 FQNEAQ (reference sequence). V gave up 1 base and J gave up 2 bases, with 12 bases separating them.

This chain joins TRBV5-5 and TRBJ1-4; D possibly corresponds to TRBD1 (6 bases). The germline CDR1 and CDR2 sequences are SGHKS and YYEKEE (reference sequence). The CDR3 is 15 residues long. The V end lost 3 bases, the J end lost 0 bases, and 9 bases lay between the germline ends. The CDR3 region has the DNA TGTGCCAGCAGCTCCCGACAGGCAACTAATGAAAAACTGTTTTTT. Translating it yields CASSSRQATNEKLFF.

The V gene is TRBV6-1, the J gene TRBJ1-5, with D possibly matching TRBD1 (5 bases). V was trimmed by 3 bases and J by 3 bases, leaving 9 bases between them. CDR3 length: 14 residues. CDR1 is MNHNS and CDR2 is SASEGT in the germline V gene. In nucleotides, the CDR3 is TGTGCCAGCAGTGACCAGGGTGTCAATCAGCCCCAGCATTTT. Its translation: CASSDQGVNQPQHF.

This rearrangement joins TRBV5-1 to TRBJ2-3; perhaps TRBD2 as D (6 bases). The CDR3 is made up of 15 amino acids. Germline values: CDR1 SGHRS, CDR2 YFSETQ. Trimming left V 4 bases short and J 6 bases short, with 18 bases between. CDR3 nucleotides: TGCGCCAGCAGCCTACAAGCGGGCGGGCGGGATACGCAGTATTTT. Its translation is CASSLQAGGRDTQYF.

The chain combines TRBV5-8 with TRBJ1-4, with 8 bases that match TRBD1. Trimming removed 3 bases from V and 9 bases from J; junction bases left unmatched: 13. Germline CDR1 is SGHTS and CDR2 is YDEGEE. This CDR3 is built from 16 residues. This chain's CDR3 is CASSSAGGRGPQKLFF. Written as DNA, the CDR3 is TGTGCCAGCAGCTCGGCAGGAGGCAGGGGGCCCCAAAAACTGTTTTTT.

V is TRBV5-1 and J is TRBJ1-1; 8 nucleotides line up with TRBD1. The germline gives CDR1 SGHRS, CDR2 YFSETQ. Trimming took 4 bases from V and 4 from J; bases not matched to a gene: 18. This CDR3 is built from 18 residues. In DNA form, the CDR3 reads TGCGCCAGCAGCCCAGCGGACAGGGCCTCTTGGGGGGTCACTGAAGCTTTCTTT. This gives the protein CASSPADRASWGVTEAFF.

The chain recombines TRBV3-1 (or the pseudogene TRBV3-2) with TRBJ2-1, with 12 positions matching TRBD2. V trimming: 0 bases; J trimming: 4 bases; junction bases outside the gene matches: 7. CDR3 length: 18 amino acids. The germline V gene encodes CDR1 LGHDT and CDR2 YNNKEL (reference sequence). CDR3 amino acids: CASSQDWLAGGSYNEQFF. For the CDR3, the DNA is TGTGCCAGCAGCCAAGATTGGCTAGCGGGGGGGTCTTACAATGAGCAGTTCTTC.

This chain links TRBV6-1 with TRBJ1-5; no definite D call. The CDR3 length is 14 residues. V was pared by 1 base and J by 7 bases, with 11 bases between. Germline values: CDR1 MNHNS, CDR2 SASEGT. CDR3 residues: CASSEVGGLQPQHF. The CDR3 DNA reads TGTGCCAGCAGTGAAGTTGGAGGGCTCCAGCCCCAGCATTTT.

The rearrangement links TRBV5-1 to TRBJ2-2; tentatively, D is TRBD2 (6 bases). V was shortened by 5 bases and J by 3 bases, with 14 bases between the two germline ends. Per germline, CDR1 SGHRS and CDR2 YFSETQ. The CDR3 runs to 15 residues. CDR3 in amino acids: CASRDIREDTGELFF. The CDR3 region has the DNA TGCGCCAGCAGGGATATTAGGGAGGACACCGGGGAGCTGTTTTTT.

This chain joins TRBV7-9 and TRBJ2-7; 9 nucleotides align to TRBD1. The CDR3 is made up of 16 amino acids. V dropped 3 bases and J dropped 3; count of bases not matched to a gene: 9. Germline V gives CDR1 SEHNR, CDR2 FQNEAQ (reference sequence). CDR3 amino acids: CASSFPPGQGGYEQYF. The DNA of the CDR3 is TGTGCCAGCAGCTTCCCTCCGGGACAGGGAGGCTACGAGCAGTACTTC.

The chain recombines TRBV5-5 with TRBJ1-3; D is uncertain. This CDR3 has 13 residues. V was cut by 4 bases and J by 7 bases, with 12 bases left in between. Germline CDR1 and CDR2: SGHKS and YYEKEE (reference sequence). CDR3 nucleotide sequence: TGTGCCAGCAGCCCCCCGGGGTTTAACACCATATATTTT. Its protein product is CASSPPGFNTIYF.

The chain uses TRBV4-1 and TRBJ1-5; D is undetermined. Germline-derived CDR1 and CDR2 are MGHRA and YSYEKL. This CDR3 is 16 amino acids long. Trimming shortened V by 1 base and J by 4 bases, and 14 bases separated the two germline ends. The CDR3 spells CASSQVGGRANQPQHF. Written as DNA, the CDR3 is TGCGCCAGCAGCCAAGTCGGCGGGCGAGCTAATCAGCCCCAGCATTTT.

This chain joins TRBV11-2 and TRBJ2-3; 8 bases fit TRBD2. V trimming: 6 bases; J trimming: 6 bases; junction bases outside the gene matches: 5. CDR1 is SGHAT, CDR2 FQNNGV, per germline. This CDR3 region has 13 residues. The CDR3: CASRRAGEDTQYF. The CDR3 coding sequence is TGTGCCAGCAGGAGAGCGGGGGAGGATACGCAGTATTTT.

The CDR3 sequence is CTSSQVEGGYSYEQYF. The CDR3 nucleotides read TGCACCAGCAGCCAAGTCGAAGGGGGCTACTCCTACGAGCAGTACTTC. The chain has TRBV1 and TRBJ2-7; the table's D call TRBD1 went unverified against the DNA. TRBV1 is a pseudogene locus. This CDR3 contains 16 residues.